Listed here are 32 T cell receptor beta chains from one sample, sequenced in a study of cytomegalovirus exposure and HLA in healthy donors. Sequenced by immunoSEQ multiplex PCR; TCRdb stores in-frame clones only, minus some. The sample consists of around 70,000 clones, 85% to 95% of them appearing once. Material: PBMCs. The receptor source for this set is a man aged 18 to 30 in good health and CMV-seropositive.

The rearrangement uses TRBV2 and TRBJ2-6; 10 bases align to TRBD2. Germline lookup yields CDR1 SNHLY and CDR2 FYNNEI. This CDR3 spans 22 amino acids. The J segment lost 0 bases and the V segment lost 6 bases, leaving 20 bases of the junction unmatched. CDR3 bases: TGTGCCAGCAGAACACTAGCGGGAATCCCCCGGCCCCAGAGCTCTGGGGCCAACGTCCTGACTTTC. It encodes CASRTLAGIPRPQSSGANVLTF.

As regards this clone: Other DNA sequences in the same sample also yield this CDR3. The V and J genes are TRBV5-1 and TRBJ1-1; D gene unclear. With 2 bases removed from V and 4 bases from J, the gap between germline ends came to 12 bases. Per germline, CDR1 SGHRS and CDR2 YFSETQ. The length of the CDR3 is 14 residues. The CDR3 DNA reads as TGCGCCAGCAGCTTAGAGGAGGTGGGCACTGAAGCTTTCTTT. Protein product: CASSLEEVGTEAFF.

V gene TRBV9 combines with J gene TRBJ1-2; possible D gene TRBD1, 6 bases. This CDR3 comprises 16 residues. Between the trimmed V and J ends, which lost 2 bases and 5 bases, there was a span of 19 bases. Germline V gene data show CDR1 as SGDLS and CDR2 as YYNGEE. CDR3 in amino acids: CASSVLRGEQGYGYTF. The CDR3 DNA sequence: TGTGCCAGCAGCGTCCTCCGTGGGGAGCAGGGGTATGGCTACACCTTC.

The chain couples TRBV5-4 to TRBJ1-2; D might be TRBD1 (5 bases). Germline V gives CDR1 SGHNT, CDR2 YYREEE (reference sequence). The CDR3 totals 13 residues. Trimming left V 4 bases short and J 4 bases short, with 11 bases between. In DNA form, the CDR3 reads TGTGCCAGCAGCCTTACTACAGGCTATGGCTACACCTTC. Translated: CASSLTTGYGYTF.

This sequence joins TRBV6-5 and TRBJ2-6; weak D call: TRBD1 (6 bases). The V and J ends lost 6 bases and 0 bases respectively, with 9 bases between them. The CDR3 has 15 residues. Germline loops: CDR1 MNHEY, CDR2 SVGAGI. CDR3 region: CASRGQPSGANVLTF. The CDR3 nucleotides are TGTGCCAGCAGAGGACAGCCCTCTGGGGCCAACGTCCTGACTTTC.

The chain recombines TRBV18 with TRBJ1-5; D uncertain. V gave up 3 bases and J gave up 9 bases, with 12 bases separating them. The length of the CDR3 is 13 residues. CDR1 KGHSH and CDR2 LQKENI come from the germline V gene. The CDR3 is CASSPLPGGPQHF. The CDR3 region has the DNA TGTGCCAGCTCACCTTTACCCGGAGGGCCCCAGCATTTT.

This clone is a singleton in its sample. V gene TRBV5-8 combines with J gene TRBJ1-1; 8 nucleotides match TRBD1. V lost 5 bases, J lost 6 bases, and 15 bases stayed unmatched. The CDR3 is 16 amino acids. CDR1 and CDR2 (germline): SGHTS, YDEGEE. The CDR3 nucleotides are TGTGCCAGCAGTTCCAGACACAGGGGGAGTAACGCTGAAGCTTTCTTT. Translated: CASSSRHRGSNAEAFF. The full variable domain, in which reference TRBV5-8 and TRBJ1-1 provide the parts outside the CDR3, is EAGVTQSPTHLIKTRGQQATLRCSPISGHTSVYWYQQALGLGLQFLLWYDEGEERNRGNFPPRFSGRQFPNYSSELNVNALELEDSALYLCASSSRHRGSNAEAFFGQGTRLTVV.

This chain connects TRBV10-3 to TRBJ1-5; D is possibly TRBD1 (5 bases). V lost 3 bases and J 4 bases, leaving 10 bases between the germline ends. Germline V gene lookup returns CDR1 ENHRY and CDR2 SYGVKD. The CDR3 is 14 amino acids. Here the CDR3 reads CAISDTTGNQPQHF. The CDR3 region has the DNA TGTGCCATCAGTGACACCACAGGTAATCAGCCCCAGCATTTT.

The chain uses TRBV19 and TRBJ2-1; 10 bases agree with TRBD1. The germline CDR1 and CDR2 sequences are LNHDA and SQIVND (reference sequence). The J segment lost 7 bases and the V segment lost 3 bases, leaving 15 bases of the junction unmatched. The CDR3 has 18 amino acids. The CDR3, as DNA: TGTGCCAGTAGTATTTTACCCTCTGGACAGGGGGGCTGGAATGAGCAGTTCTTC. This translates into CASSILPSGQGGWNEQFF.

The rearrangement uses TRBV7-9 and TRBJ2-1; a possible D gene is TRBD1 (6 bases). This CDR3 has 15 amino acids. Trimming pared 2 bases from V and 5 bases from J, leaving 13 bases between. Germline V gene data show CDR1 as SEHNR and CDR2 as FQNEAQ (reference sequence). CDR3 DNA sequence: TGTGCCAGCAGCTTATACAGGGCCGGCCACAATGAGCAGTTCTTC. It is translated as CASSLYRAGHNEQFF. Full variable domain (remainder filled in from reference TRBV7-9 and TRBJ2-1): DTGVSQNPRHKITKRGQNVTFRCDPISEHNRLYWYRQTLGQGPEFLTYFQNEAQLEKSRLLSDRFSAERPKGSFSTLEIQRTEQGDSAMYLCASSLYRAGHNEQFFGPGTRLTVL.

V gene TRBV7-9 combines with J gene TRBJ2-5, with D possibly matching TRBD1 (6 bases). Trimming removed 4 bases at V and 7 bases at J, with 10 bases between. Germline values: CDR1 SEHNR, CDR2 FQNEAQ (reference sequence). This CDR3 region has 12 residues. In DNA form, the CDR3 reads TGTGCCAGCAGCTCGGCGACAGGGACCCAGTACTTC. This codes for CASSSATGTQYF.

J is TRBJ2-7 and V is TRBV5-1, with 7 bases matching TRBD2. Germline V gives CDR1 SGHRS, CDR2 YFSETQ. There are 16 residues in the CDR3. The V and J ends lost 3 bases and 3 bases, in that order; junction bases with no gene match: 12. The CDR3 sequence: CASSSTGTTFLYEQYF. DNA of the CDR3: TGCGCCAGCAGCTCAACCGGGACTACCTTTCTCTACGAGCAGTACTTC.

The V and J genes are TRBV7-9 and TRBJ1-4, with TRBD1 matching 12 bases. Unmatched junction bases numbered 3, after V lost 3 bases and J lost 1 base. The CDR3 totals 17 residues. Germline assignment: CDR1 SEHNR and CDR2 FQNEAQ (reference sequence). The chain's CDR3 is CASSLGTGGQTNEKLFF. The CDR3 nucleotides are TGTGCCAGCAGCTTGGGGACAGGGGGCCAAACTAATGAAAAACTGTTTTTT.

The chain couples TRBV5-4 to TRBJ2-5; TRBD1 matches at 8 bases. Germline loops: CDR1 SGHNT, CDR2 YYREEE (reference sequence). The CDR3 is 14 amino acids. V lost 1 base to trimming and J lost 4 bases; unmatched junction nucleotides: 3. The CDR3 loop reads CASSLTGGRETQYF. The CDR3 DNA reads as TGTGCCAGCAGCTTGACAGGGGGGAGAGAGACCCAGTACTTC.

A single count supports this clone. The V gene is TRBV6-6, the J gene TRBJ1-5, with 7 nucleotides matching TRBD1. The CDR3 spans 14 residues. V lost 5 bases to trimming and J lost 6 bases; unmatched junction nucleotides: 7. Germline CDR1 and CDR2: MNHNY and SVGAGI (reference sequence). DNA for the CDR3: TGTGCCAGCAGTACCCAGGGGGGTAGTCAGCCCCAGCATTTT. It encodes CASSTQGGSQPQHF.

The genes are TRBV6-1 and TRBJ2-1; tentative D call: TRBD1 (5 bases). V was pared by 2 bases and J by 3 bases, with 11 bases between. Germline CDR1 is MNHNS and CDR2 is SASEGT. CDR3 length: 15 residues. The CDR3: CASSEFQGGYNEQFF. CDR3 DNA sequence: TGTGCCAGCAGTGAATTTCAGGGTGGCTACAATGAGCAGTTCTTC.

V gene TRBV27 combines with J gene TRBJ1-2; D perhaps matches TRBD1 (6 bases). V was trimmed by 8 bases and J by 8 bases, leaving 18 bases between them. There are 13 residues in the CDR3. The V gene's germline CDR1 is MNHEY and CDR2 SMNVEV (reference sequence). The CDR3 protein is CASAFTGTGGYTF. CDR3 coding DNA: TGTGCCAGCGCGTTCACAGGGACGGGCGGCTACACCTTC.

The sample holds one count of this clone. The V gene is TRBV11-3, the J gene TRBJ2-3; TRBD2 matches at 8 bases. Germline assignment: CDR1 SGHNT and CDR2 YENEEA. This CDR3 has 16 residues. After removal of 3 bases from V and 0 bases from J, the junction contained 5 bases not matched to a gene. The CDR3 coding sequence is TGTGCCAGCAGCTTTCTCCGGGAGGGAAGCACAGATACGCAGTATTTT. This encodes CASSFLREGSTDTQYF.

The chain employs TRBV5-1 and TRBJ2-3; TRBD2 matches 8 bases. J gave up 0 bases and V 4 bases, and 10 bases lay outside the gene matches. CDR1 and CDR2 from the germline V gene are SGHRS and YFSETQ. CDR3 length: 17 residues. The CDR3 loop is CASSPWALADSTDTQYF. CDR3 sequence (DNA): TGCGCCAGCAGCCCCTGGGCACTAGCGGATAGCACAGATACGCAGTATTTT. Drawing the rest from reference TRBV5-1 and TRBJ2-3, the complete variable domain is KAGVTQTPRYLIKTRGQQVTLSCSPISGHRSVSWYQQTPGQGLQFLFEYFSETQRNKGNFPGRFSGRQFSNSRSEMNVSTLELGDSALYLCASSPWALADSTDTQYFGPGTRLTVL.

The chain carries TRBV11-2 and TRBJ2-7; 8 bases are a match to TRBD2. V gave up 3 bases and J gave up 3 bases; unmatched junction bases: 4. In germline, CDR1 is SGHAT, CDR2 FQNNGV. CDR3 length: 14 residues. The CDR3 loop reads CASSLGLDNYEQYF. CDR3 nucleotides: TGTGCCAGCAGCTTGGGACTAGATAACTACGAGCAGTACTTC.

This clone was seen only a few times. This rearrangement joins TRBV7-3 to TRBJ2-7, with 7 bases identical to TRBD2. V trimming: 3 bases; J trimming: 0 bases; junction bases outside the gene matches: 5. Germline-derived CDR1 and CDR2 are SGHTA and FQGTGA. The CDR3 covers 15 residues. The CDR3, as DNA: TGTGCCAGCAGCTTGGGCGGGGGAAGCTCCTACGAGCAGTACTTC. Protein: CASSLGGGSSYEQYF.

In this sample, this clone turned up once. The V call is TRBV4-1, the J call TRBJ1-5, with D perhaps TRBD1 (5 bases). Germline V gene sequence: CDR1 MGHRA, CDR2 YSYEKL. There are 16 residues in the CDR3. Trimming left V 3 bases short and J 4 bases short, with 16 bases between. The CDR3 DNA follows: TGCGCCAGCAGCCAGACCACGGCGGGGGGGAATCAGCCCCAGCATTTT. Its translation is CASSQTTAGGNQPQHF.

The chain links TRBV19 to TRBJ2-1, with unresolved D. Germline CDR1 LNHDA, CDR2 SQIVND (reference sequence). Trimming stripped 3 bases from V and 11 bases from J, with 8 bases between. This CDR3 is built from 11 residues. The CDR3 here is CASSIRLKQFF. As DNA, the CDR3 is TGTGCCAGTAGTATCCGACTTAAGCAGTTCTTC.

The chain is built from TRBV30 and TRBJ2-2, with 11 nucleotides matching TRBD2. The CDR3 has 17 amino acids. Per germline, CDR1 GTSNPN and CDR2 SVGIG (reference sequence). With 4 bases clipped from V and 7 bases from J, the junction kept 14 bases outside the gene matches. The CDR3 coding sequence is TGTGCCTGGACAAAGTCCTGGACTAGCGGGTTTGACGGGGAGCTGTTTTTT. It specifies CAWTKSWTSGFDGELFF.

This chain connects TRBV19 to TRBJ2-7, with 9 bases aligning to TRBD1. The CDR3 contains 15 residues. The germline V gene has CDR1 LNHDA and CDR2 SQIVND (reference sequence). Trimming removed 6 bases from V and 3 bases from J; junction bases left unmatched: 9. Here the CDR3 reads CASSPGQGLFYEQYF. The CDR3 DNA reads TGTGCCAGTAGCCCGGGACAGGGTTTATTCTACGAGCAGTACTTC.

The chain links TRBV30 to TRBJ2-3; 8 bases match TRBD2. This CDR3 contains 13 residues. Germline CDR1 GTSNPN, CDR2 SVGIG (reference sequence). The CDR3: CAGGRRGTDTQYF. The DNA for the CDR3 is TGTGCGGGCGGGAGGAGGGGTACAGATACGCAGTATTTT.

In its sample, this clone was seen a few times. The chain combines TRBV7-3 with TRBJ2-1, with no clear D. This CDR3 region has 15 residues. Deletions cut 4 bases from V and 0 bases from J, with 10 bases between. Germline V gives CDR1 SGHTA, CDR2 FQGTGA. In nucleotides, the CDR3 is TGTGCCAGCAGCTCCGAATTGAGCTCCTACAATGAGCAGTTCTTC. This encodes CASSSELSSYNEQFF.

The chain recombines TRBV6-5 with TRBJ2-7, with a tentative D call TRBD2 (7 bases). CDR1 and CDR2 (germline): MNHEY, SVGAGI. The CDR3 is made up of 15 amino acids. V was pared by 2 bases and J by 7 bases, with 18 bases between. The CDR3 region is CASSYMGGGLEEQYF. In DNA, the CDR3 is TGTGCCAGCAGTTACATGGGGGGGGGCCTGGAAGAGCAGTACTTC.

CDR3 amino acids: CAIKGLNTDTQYF. The CDR3 region has the DNA TGTGCCATCAAAGGACTAAACACAGATACGCAGTATTTT. This sequence joins TRBV10-3 and TRBJ2-3; perhaps TRBD2 as D (6 bases). V lost 7 bases and J lost 2, with 10 bases in between. CDR3 size: 13 residues. Looked up from germline, CDR1 is ENHRY and CDR2 is SYGVKD.

The rearrangement uses TRBV10-3 and TRBJ2-7, with D unclear. Germline V lookup: CDR1 ENHRY, CDR2 SYGVKD. V lost 0 bases, J lost 2 bases, and 8 bases lay in between. This CDR3 contains 14 residues. CDR3 amino acids: CAISESRYPYEQYF. The CDR3 coding sequence is TGTGCCATCAGTGAGTCTCGCTATCCCTACGAGCAGTACTTC.

There are a few counts of this clone. CDR3 sequence reads: CASSLQENTEAFF. The CDR3 bases are TGCGCCAGCAGCTTACAAGAGAACACTGAAGCTTTCTTT. The chain couples TRBV5-1 to TRBJ1-1; D is undetermined. Germline V gives CDR1 SGHRS, CDR2 YFSETQ. The CDR3 contains 13 residues. Trimming removed 2 bases from V and 1 base from J, with 6 bases in between.

V is TRBV27 and J is TRBJ2-1, with 9 bases that match TRBD2. Per the germline V gene, CDR1 is MNHEY and CDR2 is SMNVEV (reference sequence). The ends lost 4 bases at V and 1 base at J; junction bases unmatched: 11. CDR3 length: 18 amino acids. Written as DNA, the CDR3 is TGTGCCAGCAGTTCGAAAATCGTTAGCGGGAGATCCTACAATGAGCAGTTCTTC. As protein: CASSSKIVSGRSYNEQFF.